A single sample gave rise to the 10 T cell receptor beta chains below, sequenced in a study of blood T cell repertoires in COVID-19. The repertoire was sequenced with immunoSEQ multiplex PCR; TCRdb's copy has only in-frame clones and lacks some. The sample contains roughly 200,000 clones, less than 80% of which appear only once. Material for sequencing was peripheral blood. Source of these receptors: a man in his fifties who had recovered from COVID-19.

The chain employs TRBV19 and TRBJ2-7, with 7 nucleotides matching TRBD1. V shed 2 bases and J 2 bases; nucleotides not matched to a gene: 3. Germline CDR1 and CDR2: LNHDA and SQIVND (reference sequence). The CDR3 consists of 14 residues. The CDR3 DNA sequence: TGTGCCAGTAGTATAAACAGGGGTGCCTACGAGCAGTACTTC. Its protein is CASSINRGAYEQYF.

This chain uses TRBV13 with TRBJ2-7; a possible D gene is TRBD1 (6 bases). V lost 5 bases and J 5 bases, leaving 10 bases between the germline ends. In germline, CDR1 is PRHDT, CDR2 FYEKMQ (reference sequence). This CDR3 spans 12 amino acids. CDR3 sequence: CASSQDSDEQYF. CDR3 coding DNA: TGTGCCAGCAGCCAGGACAGCGACGAGCAGTACTTC.

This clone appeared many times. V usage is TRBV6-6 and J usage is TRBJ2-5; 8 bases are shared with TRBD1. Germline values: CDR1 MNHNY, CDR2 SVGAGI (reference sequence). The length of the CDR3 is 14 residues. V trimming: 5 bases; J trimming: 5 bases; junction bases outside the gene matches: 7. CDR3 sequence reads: CASSPDRAVETQYF. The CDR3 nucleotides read TGTGCCAGCAGTCCGGACAGGGCTGTCGAGACCCAGTACTTC.

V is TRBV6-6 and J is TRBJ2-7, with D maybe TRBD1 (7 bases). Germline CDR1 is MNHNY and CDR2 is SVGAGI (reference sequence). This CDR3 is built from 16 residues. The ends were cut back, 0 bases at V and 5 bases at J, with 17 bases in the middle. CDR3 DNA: TGTGCCAGCAGTTACTCTTTAGGGCAGGGGGGCGACGAGCAGTACTTC. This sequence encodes CASSYSLGQGGDEQYF.

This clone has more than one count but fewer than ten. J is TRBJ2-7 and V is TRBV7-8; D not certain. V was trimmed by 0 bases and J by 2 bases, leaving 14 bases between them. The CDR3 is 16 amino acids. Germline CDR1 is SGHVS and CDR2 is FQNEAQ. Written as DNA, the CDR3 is TGTGCCAGCAGCTTAGCTTCCTTTGATTCGGCCTACGAGCAGTACTTC. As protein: CASSLASFDSAYEQYF.

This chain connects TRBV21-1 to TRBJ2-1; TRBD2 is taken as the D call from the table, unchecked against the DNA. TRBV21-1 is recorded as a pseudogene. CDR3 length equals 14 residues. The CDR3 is CASVVVLYYNEQFF. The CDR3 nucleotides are TGTGCCAGCGTGGTCGTACTTTACTACAATGAGCAGTTCTTC.

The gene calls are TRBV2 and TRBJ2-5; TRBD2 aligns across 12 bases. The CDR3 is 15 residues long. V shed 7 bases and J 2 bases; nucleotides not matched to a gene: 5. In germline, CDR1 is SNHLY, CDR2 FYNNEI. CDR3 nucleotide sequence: TGTGCCAGCAAACTAGCGGGAGGACAACAAGAGACCCAGTACTTC. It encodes CASKLAGGQQETQYF. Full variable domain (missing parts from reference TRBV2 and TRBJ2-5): EPEVTQTPSHQVTQMGQEVILRCVPISNHLYFYWYRQILGQKVEFLVSFYNNEISEKSEIFDDQFSVERPDGSNFTLKIRSTKLEDSAMYFCASKLAGGQQETQYFGPGTRLLVL.

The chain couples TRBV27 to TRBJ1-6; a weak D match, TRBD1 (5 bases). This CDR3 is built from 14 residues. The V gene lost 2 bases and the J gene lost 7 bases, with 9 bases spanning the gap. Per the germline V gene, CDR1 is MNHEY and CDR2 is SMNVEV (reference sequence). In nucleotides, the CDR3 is TGTGCCAGCAGTTTAAGTCGGGGGAATTCACCCCTCCACTTT. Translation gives CASSLSRGNSPLHF.

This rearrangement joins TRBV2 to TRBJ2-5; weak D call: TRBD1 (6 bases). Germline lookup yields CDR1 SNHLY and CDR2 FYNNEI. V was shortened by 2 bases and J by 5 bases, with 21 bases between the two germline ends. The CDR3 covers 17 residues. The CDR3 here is CASSELGQTNGMETQYF. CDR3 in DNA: TGTGCCAGCAGTGAACTCGGACAGACTAACGGGATGGAGACCCAGTACTTC.

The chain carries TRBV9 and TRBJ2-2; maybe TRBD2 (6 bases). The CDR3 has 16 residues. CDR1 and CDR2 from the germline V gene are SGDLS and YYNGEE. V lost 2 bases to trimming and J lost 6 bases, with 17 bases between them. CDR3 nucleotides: TGTGCCAGCAGCGTTTTATCCGGGAGCCCTCCCGGGGAGCTGTTTTTT. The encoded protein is CASSVLSGSPPGELFF.